This record looks at one T cell receptor (beta chain) sequence and its context. The record originates from a study of blood T cell repertoires in COVID-19. In the study overall: The study drew acute and convalescent COVID-19 samples from the United States, Italy and Spain. PBMCs, B-cell-depleted T cells, or T cells provided the cDNA or gDNA that made up the material.

V lost 1 base and J 8 bases, leaving 11 bases between the germline ends. The CDR3 is 13 amino acids. Authors' processing steps: Nucleated cell number was recorded as an estimate derived from reference gene primer amplification. Clones were read by immunoSEQ multiplex PCR, and TCRdb kept only the in-frame ones, dropping some. The V and J calls and clone size were taken over from that table, and D and trimming were inferred from the DNA. The data show more than 200,000 clones, 80% to 90% seen once. The TCR originated in a man aged 60 to 69 with acute or convalescent COVID-19. Sequenced sample: peripheral blood. This rearrangement joins TRBV12-3 or TRBV12-4 to TRBJ1-1; D is ambiguous. The CDR3 DNA reads as TGTGCCAGCAGTTTAGGGGTTTGGAGGGAAGCTTTCTTT. As protein: CASSLGVWREAFF.